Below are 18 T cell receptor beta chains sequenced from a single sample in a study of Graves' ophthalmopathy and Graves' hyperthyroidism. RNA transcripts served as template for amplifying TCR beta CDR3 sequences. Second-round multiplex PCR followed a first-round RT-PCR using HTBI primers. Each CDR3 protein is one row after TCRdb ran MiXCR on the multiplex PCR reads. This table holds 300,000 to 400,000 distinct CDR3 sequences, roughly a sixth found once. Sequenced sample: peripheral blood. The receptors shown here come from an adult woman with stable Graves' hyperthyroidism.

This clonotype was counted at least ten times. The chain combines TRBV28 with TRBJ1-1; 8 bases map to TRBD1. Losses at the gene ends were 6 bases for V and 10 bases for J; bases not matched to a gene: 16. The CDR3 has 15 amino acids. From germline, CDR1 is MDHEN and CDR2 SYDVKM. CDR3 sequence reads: CASRSMGRGQGLAFF. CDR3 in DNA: TGTGCCAGCAGATCCATGGGCCGCGGACAGGGCCTAGCTTTCTTT.

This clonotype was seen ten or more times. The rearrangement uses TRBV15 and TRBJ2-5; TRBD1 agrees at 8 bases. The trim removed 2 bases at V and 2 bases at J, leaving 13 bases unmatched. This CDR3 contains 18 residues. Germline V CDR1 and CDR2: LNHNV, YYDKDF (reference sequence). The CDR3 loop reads CATSRPKTLDREQETQYF. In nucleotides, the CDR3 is TGTGCCACCAGCAGACCCAAAACCCTGGACAGGGAACAAGAGACCCAGTACTTC.

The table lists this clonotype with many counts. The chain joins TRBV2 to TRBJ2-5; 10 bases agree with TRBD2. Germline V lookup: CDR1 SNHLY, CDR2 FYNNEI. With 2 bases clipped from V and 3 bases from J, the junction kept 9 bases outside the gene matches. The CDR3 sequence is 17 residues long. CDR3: CASSELVGLAGEETQYF. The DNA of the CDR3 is TGTGCCAGCAGTGAATTGGTAGGGCTAGCGGGAGAAGAGACCCAGTACTTC.

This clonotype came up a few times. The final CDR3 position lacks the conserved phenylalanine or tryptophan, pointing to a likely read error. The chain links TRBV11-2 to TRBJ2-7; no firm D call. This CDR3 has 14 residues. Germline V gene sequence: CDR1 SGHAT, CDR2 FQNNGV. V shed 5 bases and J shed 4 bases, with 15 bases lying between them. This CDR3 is CASSPSRSRYEQYL. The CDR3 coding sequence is TGTGCCAGCAGCCCGTCGAGATCGAGGTACGAGCAGTACCTC.

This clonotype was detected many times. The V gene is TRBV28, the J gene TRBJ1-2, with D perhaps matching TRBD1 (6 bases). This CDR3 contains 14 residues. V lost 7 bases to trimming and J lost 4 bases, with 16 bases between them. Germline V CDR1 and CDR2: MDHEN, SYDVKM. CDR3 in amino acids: CASTHGGAPYGYTF. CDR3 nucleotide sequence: TGTGCCAGCACTCATGGGGGGGCTCCCTATGGCTACACCTTC.

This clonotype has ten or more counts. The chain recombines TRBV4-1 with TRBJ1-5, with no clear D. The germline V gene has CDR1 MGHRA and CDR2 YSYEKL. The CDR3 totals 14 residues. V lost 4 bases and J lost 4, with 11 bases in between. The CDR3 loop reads CASSPRVRNQPQHF. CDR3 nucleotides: TGCGCCAGCAGCCCCCGGGTAAGAAATCAGCCCCAGCATTTT.

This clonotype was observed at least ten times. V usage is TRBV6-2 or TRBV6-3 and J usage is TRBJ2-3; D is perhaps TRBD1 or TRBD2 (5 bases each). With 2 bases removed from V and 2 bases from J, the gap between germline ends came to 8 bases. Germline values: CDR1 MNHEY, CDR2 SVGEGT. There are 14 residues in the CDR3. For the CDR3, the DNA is TGTGCCAGCAGTTACGGGACCACCACAGATACGCAGTATTTT. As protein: CASSYGTTTDTQYF.

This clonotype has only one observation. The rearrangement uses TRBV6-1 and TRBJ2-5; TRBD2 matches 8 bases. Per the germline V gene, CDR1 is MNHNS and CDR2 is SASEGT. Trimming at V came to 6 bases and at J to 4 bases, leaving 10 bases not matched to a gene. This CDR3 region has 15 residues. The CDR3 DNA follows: TGTGCCAGCAGCCTCGTAGGCGGGAGGTTAGAGACCCAGTACTTC. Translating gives CASSLVGGRLETQYF.

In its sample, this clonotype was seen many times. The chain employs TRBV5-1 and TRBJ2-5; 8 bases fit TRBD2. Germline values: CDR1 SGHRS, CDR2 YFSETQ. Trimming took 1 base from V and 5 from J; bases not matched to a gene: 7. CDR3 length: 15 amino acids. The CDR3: CASSLKAGGYETQYF. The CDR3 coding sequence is TGCGCCAGCAGCTTGAAGGCGGGAGGCTACGAGACCCAGTACTTC.

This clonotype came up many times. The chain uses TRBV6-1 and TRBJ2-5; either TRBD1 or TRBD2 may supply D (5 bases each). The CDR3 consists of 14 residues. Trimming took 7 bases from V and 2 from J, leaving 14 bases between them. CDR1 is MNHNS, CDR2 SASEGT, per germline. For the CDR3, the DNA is TGTGCCAGCATACTAGGGACCGAACAAGAGACCCAGTACTTC. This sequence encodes CASILGTEQETQYF.

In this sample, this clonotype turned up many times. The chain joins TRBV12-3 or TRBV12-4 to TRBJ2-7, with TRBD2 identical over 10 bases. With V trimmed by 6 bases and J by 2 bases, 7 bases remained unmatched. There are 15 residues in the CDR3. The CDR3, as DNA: TGTGCCAGCAGGACCGGGACTAGCGAAGCCTACGAGCAGTACTTC. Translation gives CASRTGTSEAYEQYF.

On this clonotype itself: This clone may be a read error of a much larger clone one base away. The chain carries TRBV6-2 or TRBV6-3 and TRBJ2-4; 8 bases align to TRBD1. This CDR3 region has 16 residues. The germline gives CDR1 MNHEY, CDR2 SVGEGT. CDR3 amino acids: CAGSSTGGLAKNIQYF. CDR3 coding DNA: TGTGCCGGCAGTTCAACAGGGGGATTAGCCAAAAACATTCAGTACTTC.

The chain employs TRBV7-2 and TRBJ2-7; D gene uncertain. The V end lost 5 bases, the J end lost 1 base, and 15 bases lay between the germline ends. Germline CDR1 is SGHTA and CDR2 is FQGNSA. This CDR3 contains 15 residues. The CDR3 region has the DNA TGTGCCAGCAGCCTCTTCGGAAGTACTTCCTACGAGCAGTACTTC. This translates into CASSLFGSTSYEQYF.

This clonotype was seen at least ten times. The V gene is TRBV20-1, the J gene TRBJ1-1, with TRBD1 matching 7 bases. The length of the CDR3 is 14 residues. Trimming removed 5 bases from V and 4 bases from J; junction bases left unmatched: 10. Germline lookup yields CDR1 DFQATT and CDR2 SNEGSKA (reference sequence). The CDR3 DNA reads TGCAGTGCTCATTGGGGCAGGGGGTCCACTGAAGCTTTCTTT. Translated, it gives CSAHWGRGSTEAFF.

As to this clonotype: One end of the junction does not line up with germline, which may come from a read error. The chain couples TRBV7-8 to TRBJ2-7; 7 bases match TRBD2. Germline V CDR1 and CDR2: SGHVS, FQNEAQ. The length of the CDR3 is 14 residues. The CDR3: CASSPSSGSYEQHF. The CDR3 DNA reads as TGTGCCAGCAGCCCCTCTAGCGGATCCTACGAGCAGCACTTC.

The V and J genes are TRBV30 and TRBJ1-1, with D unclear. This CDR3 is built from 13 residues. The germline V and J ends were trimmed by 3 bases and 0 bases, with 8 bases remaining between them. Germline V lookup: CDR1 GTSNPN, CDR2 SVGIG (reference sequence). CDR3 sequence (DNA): TGTGCCTGGAGCCGGGAAATGAACACTGAAGCTTTCTTT. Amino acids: CAWSREMNTEAFF.

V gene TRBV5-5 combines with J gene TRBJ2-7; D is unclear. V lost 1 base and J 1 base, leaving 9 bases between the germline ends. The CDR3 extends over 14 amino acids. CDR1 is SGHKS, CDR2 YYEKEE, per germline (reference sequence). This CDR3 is CASSLLTRSYEQYF. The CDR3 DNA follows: TGTGCCAGCAGCTTGTTGACGAGGTCCTACGAGCAGTACTTC.

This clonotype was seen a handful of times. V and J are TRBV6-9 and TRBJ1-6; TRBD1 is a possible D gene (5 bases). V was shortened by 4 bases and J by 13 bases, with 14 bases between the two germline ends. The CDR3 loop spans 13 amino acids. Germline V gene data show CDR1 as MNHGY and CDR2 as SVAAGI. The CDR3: CASSSGTLGPLHF. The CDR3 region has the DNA TGTGCCAGCAGTTCCGGGACGCTTGGGCCCCTCCACTTT.